This TCR beta chain was recorded in a study of T cell responses to AZD1222 COVID-19 vaccine. V dropped 8 bases and J dropped 4 bases, with 17 bases sitting between them. CDR3 length: 14 residues. CDR1 is MNHNY and CDR2 is SVGAGI in the germline V gene (reference sequence). A remark on this clone: Its antigen is as yet unknown.

Sequencing used immunoSEQ multiplex PCR; TCRdb keeps in-frame clones, though not all of them. The sample has 140,000 or so clones, 88% seen once. General study findings and limits: The donor cohort was predominantly white British with a female majority, and clonal diversity may have been underestimated. At baseline, just five to seven AZD1222 recipients tested seropositive. Following two doses of AZD1222, Spike-specific TCR breadth and depth rose.

The sequences come from peripheral blood, collected 28 days after the second dose of the MenACWY control vaccine. The source is an adult who received the MenACWY meningococcal vaccine as a control. V gene TRBV6-6 combines with J gene TRBJ1-1, with D possibly TRBD1 on 6 matching bases. CDR3 in amino acids: CASGSGGRGTEAFF. The CDR3 DNA follows: TGTGCCAGCGGTTCGGGGGGGCGAGGCACTGAAGCTTTCTTT.